This T cell receptor beta chain stems from a study of spatial heterogeneity in lung cancer. Whole-study context: Each time, sequencing found more beta-chain sequences than alpha-chain sequences. The average count in raw reads for each unique TCR and UMI combination exceeded 8.5 appearances.

The sample's time point: sample taken at primary tumor resection. In each case, whole RNA from tumor, nontumor lung or frozen PBMC was sequenced unsorted. Patients with untreated early-stage non-small cell lung cancer, numbering approximately 79, were the donors. The trim removed 6 bases at V and 1 base at J, leaving 8 bases unmatched. The germline gives CDR1 SNHLY, CDR2 FYNNEI. The CDR3 has 15 residues. TCR cDNA molecules were tagged individually, and each one carried a unique molecular identifier. One entry per CDR3 protein results from TCRdb running MiXCR on the 5' RACE reads. The sample records tens of thousands of distinct CDR3 sequences, about 7% being singletons.

The genes are TRBV2 and TRBJ1-1; TRBD1 matches at 7 bases. The sequencing used PBMCs, collected at surgery. The clonotype originates from a male donor with early-stage non-small cell lung cancer. The DNA for the CDR3 is TGTGCCAGCAGCGGCCAGGGGGGGAAGAACACTGAAGCTTTCTTT. Its protein is CASSGQGGKNTEAFF.